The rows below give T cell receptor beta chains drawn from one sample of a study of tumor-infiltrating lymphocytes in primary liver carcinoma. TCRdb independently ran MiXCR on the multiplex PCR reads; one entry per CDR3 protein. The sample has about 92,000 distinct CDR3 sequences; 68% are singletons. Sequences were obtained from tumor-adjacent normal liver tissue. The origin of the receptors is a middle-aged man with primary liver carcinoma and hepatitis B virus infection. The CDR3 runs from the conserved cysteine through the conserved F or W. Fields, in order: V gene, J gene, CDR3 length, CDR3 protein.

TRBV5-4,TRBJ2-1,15,CASRRNRDAGCEQFF
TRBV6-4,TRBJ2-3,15,CASSEASGSTDMQYF
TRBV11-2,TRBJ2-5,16,CASRFRDSAHQGTQYF
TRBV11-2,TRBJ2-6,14,CASSLDTEANVLTF
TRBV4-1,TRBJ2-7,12,CASSQDQGMQYF
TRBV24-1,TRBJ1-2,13,CATSPTGKDGYTF
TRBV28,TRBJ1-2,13,CASSSGQWDKYTF
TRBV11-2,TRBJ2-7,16,CASSLGKAAVPREQHF
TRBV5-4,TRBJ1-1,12,CARSGRDTEAFF
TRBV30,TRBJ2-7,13,CAFGGSLTYEQYF
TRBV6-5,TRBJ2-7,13,CATSGDNAYEQYF
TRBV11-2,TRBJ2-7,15,CASSSTGGRRFERYF
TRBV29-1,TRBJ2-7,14,CSVSTGTSGSKQYF
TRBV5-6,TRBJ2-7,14,CASSLGQGTHEQYF
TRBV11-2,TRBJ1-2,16,CASSRTYSDRGQGYTF
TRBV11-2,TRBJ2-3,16,CARSPPTSGSIDAQYF
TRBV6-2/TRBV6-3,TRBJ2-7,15,CASSPARFPGSEQYF
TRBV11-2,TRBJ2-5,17,CASSLGLAGSLRETQYF
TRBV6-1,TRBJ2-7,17,CASSEVDRATATVEQYF
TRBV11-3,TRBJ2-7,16,CTSSLRPGPYSYKQYF
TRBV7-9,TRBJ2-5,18,CASSPNSGLAGGQETQYF
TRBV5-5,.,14,CASSFEFSNQPQYF
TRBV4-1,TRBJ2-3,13,CASSPRGTGTQYF
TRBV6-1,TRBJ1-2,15,CASSEVSLKVDGYTF
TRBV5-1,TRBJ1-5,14,CASSLEAGNQPQHF
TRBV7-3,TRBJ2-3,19,CASSFMGPLAGYLTDTQYF
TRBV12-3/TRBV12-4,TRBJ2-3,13,CASSWDGTDTQYF
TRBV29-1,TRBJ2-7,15,CSVEEPGRLTYEQYF
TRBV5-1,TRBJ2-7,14,CARSTTGTSYEQYF
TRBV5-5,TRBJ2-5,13,CASTRQGQETQYF
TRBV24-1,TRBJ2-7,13,CATSDINRLEQYF
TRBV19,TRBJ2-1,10,CASGRNEQFF
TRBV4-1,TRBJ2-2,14,CTSGPGLNTWELFF
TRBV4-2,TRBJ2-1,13,CASSKDRGNEQFF
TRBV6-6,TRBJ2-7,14,CASSQTSSSYEQYF
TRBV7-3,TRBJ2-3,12,CASSFATDTQYF
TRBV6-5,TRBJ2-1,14,CASSFDDTNNEQFF
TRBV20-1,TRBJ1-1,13,CSAPLTRNTEAFF
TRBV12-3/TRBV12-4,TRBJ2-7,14,CASRWGSGSNEQYF
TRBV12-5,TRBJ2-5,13,CASDLEAVETQYF
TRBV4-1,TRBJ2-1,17,CASSQGTGRSSYNEQFF
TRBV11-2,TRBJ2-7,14,CASNLEYGDYERYF
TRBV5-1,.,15,CASSPTGAVNNEQYF
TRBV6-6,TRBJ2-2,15,CASSFPPGNTGELFF
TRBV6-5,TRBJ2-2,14,CASSYSWDTGELFF
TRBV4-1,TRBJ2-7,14,CASSQGMGPYEQYF
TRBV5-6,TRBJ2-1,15,CASRPRERTYNEQFF
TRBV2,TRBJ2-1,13,CASSEMGEGEQFF
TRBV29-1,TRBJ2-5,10,CSVVQETQYF
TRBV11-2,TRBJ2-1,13,CASSPQAGSEQLF
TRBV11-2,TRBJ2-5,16,CASSPQGIGREETRYF
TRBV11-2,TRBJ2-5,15,CASSTRTGLKETQYF
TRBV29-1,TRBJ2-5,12,CSGGDREETQYF
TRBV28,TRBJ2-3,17,CASSPPPYGRVADTQYF
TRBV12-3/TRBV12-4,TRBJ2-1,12,CTSSPLFTEQFF